Below, 17 T cell receptor beta chains from the same sample are listed, as sequenced in a study of blood T cell repertoires in COVID-19. The table came from immunoSEQ multiplex PCR; TCRdb's copy has only in-frame clones and leaves some out. Seen here are about 180,000 clones, less than 90% observed once, and the top ten hold roughly 14%. Sequencing input: peripheral blood. The receptors originated from a man between 18 and 29 years old with active or convalescent COVID-19.

The gene calls are TRBV14 and TRBJ1-1; perhaps TRBD1 as D (5 bases). Trimming left V 6 bases short and J 1 base short, with 9 bases between. The V gene's germline CDR1 is SGHDN and CDR2 FVKESK. This CDR3 is built from 13 residues. The CDR3 DNA follows: TGTGCCAGCAGGGAAAGGGGGAACACTGAAGCTTTCTTT. This gives the protein CASRERGNTEAFF.

This chain connects TRBV7-3 to TRBJ2-1; tentative D call: TRBD2 (7 bases). Deletions cut 5 bases from V and 5 bases from J, with 19 bases between. The CDR3 covers 16 residues. Germline V gene sequence: CDR1 SGHTA, CDR2 FQGTGA. This chain's CDR3 is CASSPGGRDVHNEQFF. CDR3 bases: TGTGCCAGCAGCCCCGGGGGGCGGGACGTCCACAATGAGCAGTTCTTC.

The CDR3 loop reads CASSIATFRTDTNTEAFF. DNA of the CDR3: TGTGCCAGTAGTATAGCCACCTTCCGTACAGATACGAACACTGAAGCTTTCTTT. The chain carries TRBV19 and TRBJ1-1; D unresolved. Germline CDR1 is LNHDA and CDR2 is SQIVND (reference sequence). V was cut by 1 base and J by 1 base, with 19 bases left in between. The CDR3 totals 18 residues.

The chain is built from TRBV6-5 and TRBJ1-2, with D possibly being TRBD1 (6 bases). The CDR3 loop spans 14 amino acids. V lost 8 bases and J lost 6, with 19 bases in between. The germline V gene encodes CDR1 MNHEY and CDR2 SVGAGI. CDR3 nucleotides: TGTGCCAGCGAAGGGAGTTGGGGGCGCGATGGCTACACCTTC. Protein sequence: CASEGSWGRDGYTF.

This chain links TRBV7-9 with TRBJ1-2; 7 nucleotides line up with TRBD1. V lost 5 bases to trimming and J lost 7 bases; unmatched junction nucleotides: 13. The CDR3 spans 15 residues. Germline loops: CDR1 SEHNR, CDR2 FQNEAQ (reference sequence). The CDR3 sequence: CASSPSLDRASGYTF. In DNA, the CDR3 is TGTGCCAGCAGCCCTTCACTTGACAGGGCCAGTGGCTACACCTTC. The full variable domain, its missing parts supplied by reference TRBV7-9 and TRBJ1-2, is DTGVSQNPRHKITKRGQNVTFRCDPISEHNRLYWYRQTLGQGPEFLTYFQNEAQLEKSRLLSDRFSAERPKGSFSTLEIQRTEQGDSAMYLCASSPSLDRASGYTFGSGTRLTVV.

The chain recombines TRBV6-2 or TRBV6-3 with TRBJ2-2; 8 bases fit TRBD2. The CDR3 covers 16 residues. CDR1 and CDR2 (germline): MNHEY, SVGEGT. V dropped 6 bases and J dropped 1; count of bases not matched to a gene: 7. CDR3 region: CASSHRTSLNTGELFF. The CDR3 nucleotides read TGTGCCAGCAGCCACCGGACTAGCCTGAACACCGGGGAGCTGTTTTTT.

The chain uses TRBV19 and TRBJ1-1, with D perhaps matching TRBD1 (5 bases). Germline-derived CDR1 and CDR2 are LNHDA and SQIVND (reference sequence). CDR3 size: 13 residues. Trimming removed 7 bases from V and 0 bases from J, with 9 bases in between. CDR3 sequence reads: CASKSGVNTEAFF. CDR3 in DNA: TGTGCCAGTAAATCGGGGGTGAACACTGAAGCTTTCTTT.

The chain carries TRBV7-8 and TRBJ2-2, with TRBD1 matching 9 bases. The germline CDR1 and CDR2 sequences are SGHVS and FQNEAQ. CDR3 length equals 15 residues. With V trimmed by 6 bases and J by 5 bases, 7 bases remained unmatched. The chain's CDR3 is CASRPGQGYTGELFF. DNA for the CDR3: TGTGCCAGCAGACCGGGACAGGGTTATACCGGGGAGCTGTTTTTT.

The chain has TRBV4-2 and TRBJ1-5, with D perhaps matching TRBD1 (6 bases). Germline V gene sequence: CDR1 LGHNA, CDR2 YNFKEQ. This CDR3 spans 17 amino acids. Trimming left V 0 bases short and J 2 bases short, with 14 bases between. CDR3 nucleotides: TGTGCCAGCAGCCAAGAAGCGCGGGGGCCGGGCAATCAGCCCCAGCATTTT. Protein sequence: CASSQEARGPGNQPQHF.

The chain has TRBV4-1 and TRBJ1-1, with a weak D call TRBD1 (6 bases). Germline V gene data show CDR1 as MGHRA and CDR2 as YSYEKL. Trimming pared 5 bases from V and 3 bases from J, leaving 16 bases between. This CDR3 is 15 amino acids long. CDR3 in DNA: TGCGCCAGCAGCACCGCCCCACAGGGCGACACTGAAGCTTTCTTT. It yields the protein CASSTAPQGDTEAFF.

The rearrangement links TRBV4-1 to TRBJ1-5, with no clear D. Trimming removed 4 bases from V and 1 base from J, with 8 bases in between. Per the germline V gene, CDR1 is MGHRA and CDR2 is YSYEKL. The CDR3 totals 14 residues. The CDR3 sequence: CASSLEESNQPQHF. The CDR3 region has the DNA TGCGCCAGCAGCCTCGAGGAGAGCAATCAGCCCCAGCATTTT.

The chain carries TRBV9 and TRBJ1-4, with a possible D match to TRBD1 (6 bases). Germline CDR1 reads SGDLS; CDR2 reads YYNGEE. Trimming took 0 bases from V and 7 from J, leaving 13 bases between them. CDR3 length equals 15 residues. The CDR3 nucleotides read TGTGCCAGCAGCGTAGCTCCTACAGGGACTGAAAAACTGTTTTTT. Translated: CASSVAPTGTEKLFF.

This clone was counted between two and nine times. The chain combines TRBV24-1 with TRBJ2-1; 10 bases fit TRBD2. Germline assignment: CDR1 KGHDR and CDR2 SFDVKD. This CDR3 contains 17 residues. J gave up 8 bases and V 2 bases, and 11 bases lay outside the gene matches. CDR3 in DNA: TGTGCCACCAGTGATTCCGGGCTAGCGGGAGAAATTGATGAGCAGTTCTTC. Its protein product is CATSDSGLAGEIDEQFF.

V gene TRBV13 combines with J gene TRBJ1-6; D uncertain. This CDR3 spans 12 amino acids. Germline values: CDR1 PRHDT, CDR2 FYEKMQ (reference sequence). Trimming removed 2 bases at V and 9 bases at J, with 5 bases between. CDR3 amino acids: CASSLKSSPLHF. The DNA of the CDR3 is TGTGCCAGCAGCTTAAAGAGTTCACCCCTCCACTTT.

The rearrangement uses TRBV11-2 and TRBJ2-1, with TRBD2 as a possible D gene (6 bases). The V gene lost 3 bases and the J gene lost 7 bases, with 7 bases spanning the gap. This CDR3 contains 12 residues. Germline V gene lookup returns CDR1 SGHAT and CDR2 FQNNGV. Here the CDR3 DNA reads TGTGCCAGCAGCTTTCGGGGGAATGAGCAGTTCTTC. Translation gives CASSFRGNEQFF. Variable domain in full (rest from reference TRBV11-2 and TRBJ2-1): EAGVAQSPRYKIIEKRQSVAFWCNPISGHATLYWYQQILGQGPKLLIQFQNNGVVDDSQLPKDRFSAERLKGVDSTLKIQPAKLEDSAVYLCASSFRGNEQFFGPGTRLTVL.

The genes are TRBV5-1 and TRBJ1-4, with TRBD1 identical over 10 bases. Unmatched junction bases numbered 8, after V lost 4 bases and J lost 11 bases. This CDR3 spans 14 amino acids. Germline lookup yields CDR1 SGHRS and CDR2 YFSETQ. The CDR3 bases are TGCGCCAGCAGCAGGGGACAGGGGAACGGGAAACTGTTTTTT. Translated, it gives CASSRGQGNGKLFF.

The gene calls are TRBV2 and TRBJ1-1; D gene unclear. The CDR3 extends over 13 amino acids. The V end was cut by 3 bases, the J end by 1 base, with 6 bases between. In germline, CDR1 is SNHLY, CDR2 FYNNEI. The CDR3 nucleotides are TGTGCCAGCAGTGATCTCTCGAACACTGAAGCTTTCTTT. This sequence encodes CASSDLSNTEAFF.